This T cell receptor beta chain stems from a study of shared clonotypes between healthy human individuals. Overall study findings and caveats: Generation of non-shared clonotypes was less probable than generation of clonotypes shared by all four donors.

In regard to this clone: The antigen is unknown.

CD8 memory cells included CD45RO+ cells plus CCR7-negative CD45RA+ TemRA cells. This CDR3 has 17 residues. V was clipped by 4 bases and J by 0 bases, with 17 bases between them. Germline lookup yields CDR1 SGDLS and CDR2 YYNGEE. Assay: immunoSEQ multiplex PCR; the TCRdb copy retains only in-frame clones and omits some. The table shows about 330,000 clones, with around 87% occurring only once. The chain joins TRBV9 to TRBJ1-3; perhaps TRBD1 as D (5 bases). Specimen: memory CD8+ T cells sorted from blood. Subset indicated: CD45RO+ cells pooled with CCR7-negative TemRA cells. This clonotype was sampled from a man younger than 35 in good health. The DNA of the CDR3 is TGTGCCAGCAGCCTGCCCCGGGACGGATTCTCTGGAAACACCATATATTTT. Amino acids: CASSLPRDGFSGNTIYF.